These T cell receptor beta chains were read from a single sample in a study of shared clonotypes between healthy human individuals. The table came from immunoSEQ multiplex PCR; TCRdb's copy has only in-frame clones and leaves some out. The table shows 650,000 to 800,000 clones, with about 90% occurring only once. Input material: naive CD8+ T cells sorted from blood. The receptor set was obtained from a man aged 25 to 45 in good health. Each CDR3 is given with its conserved first and last residue. Fields, in order: D gene, CDR3 length, clone size, V gene, J gene, CDR3 protein, CDR3 DNA. A D gene is named only where the DNA matches it firmly. Size is stated for part of the rows, as once, few or many counts, or as a class when the clone is expanded.

D: .; length: 15; size: .; V: TRBV30; J: TRBJ1-1; CDR3: CAWSVRRQWDTEAFF; DNA: TGTGCCTGGAGTGTACGAAGGCAATGGGACACTGAAGCTTTCTTT
D: .; length: 12; size: .; V: TRBV30; J: TRBJ2-3; CDR3: CAWSVDRRYQYF; DNA: TGTGCCTGGAGTGTTGACCGTCGATATCAGTATTTT
D: .; length: 12; size: .; V: TRBV28; J: TRBJ2-7; CDR3: CASSLSPYEQYF; DNA: TGTGCCAGCAGTTTGTCACCCTACGAGCAGTACTTC
D: TRBD1; length: 14; size: once; V: TRBV6-6; J: TRBJ2-7; CDR3: CASRGLGQSYEQYF; DNA: TGTGCCAGCAGGGGTCTGGGACAGTCCTACGAGCAGTACTTC
D: .; length: 14; size: few; V: TRBV7-2; J: TRBJ2-7; CDR3: CASSLEGSSYEQYF; DNA: TGTGCCAGCAGCTTAGAGGGGAGCTCCTACGAGCAGTACTTC
D: .; length: 10; size: few; V: TRBV6-1; J: TRBJ2-7; CDR3: CASRDYEQYF; DNA: TGTGCCAGCCGCGACTACGAGCAGTACTTC
D: TRBD2; length: 15; size: .; V: TRBV25-1; J: TRBJ2-1; CDR3: CASSDEREGYNEQFF; DNA: TGTGCCAGCAGTGATGAGCGGGAGGGGTATAATGAGCAGTTCTTC
D: TRBD1; length: 15; size: .; V: TRBV7-2; J: TRBJ1-1; CDR3: CASSLNRGTGTEAFF; DNA: TGTGCCAGCAGCTTAAACAGGGGGACGGGGACTGAAGCTTTCTTT
D: .; length: 12; size: .; V: TRBV7-9; J: TRBJ2-7; CDR3: CASSLSPYEQYF; DNA: TGTGCCAGCAGCCTGTCTCCCTACGAGCAGTACTTC
D: .; length: 13; size: once; V: TRBV7-2; J: TRBJ2-1; CDR3: CASSLVSGAEQFF; DNA: TGTGCCAGCAGCTTAGTTTCTGGCGCTGAGCAGTTCTTC
D: .; length: 11; size: .; V: TRBV9; J: TRBJ2-1; CDR3: CASGSYNEQFF; DNA: TGTGCCAGCGGCTCCTACAATGAGCAGTTCTTC
D: .; length: 13; size: .; V: TRBV7-9; J: TRBJ2-2; CDR3: CARGIANTGELFF; DNA: TGTGCCAGAGGGATCGCGAACACCGGGGAGCTGTTTTTT
D: TRBD1; length: 17; size: .; V: TRBV14; J: TRBJ2-7; CDR3: CASTQGQGAISWAEQYF; DNA: TGTGCCAGCACCCAAGGACAGGGGGCGATCTCTTGGGCCGAGCAGTACTTC
D: TRBD2; length: 18; size: few; V: TRBV28; J: TRBJ2-5; CDR3: CATTRGAPSGGGIETQYF; DNA: TGTGCCACCACGCGGGGTGCCCCTAGCGGGGGGGGTATCGAGACCCAGTACTTC
D: .; length: 13; size: .; V: TRBV28; J: TRBJ2-3; CDR3: CASTPTFGDTQYF; DNA: TGTGCCAGCACCCCAACCTTCGGGGATACGCAGTATTTT
D: .; length: 12; size: few; V: TRBV27; J: TRBJ2-1; CDR3: CASSLRRNEQFF; DNA: TGTGCCAGCAGTTTAAGGCGAAATGAGCAGTTCTTC
D: .; length: 13; size: .; V: TRBV27; J: TRBJ1-1; CDR3: CASSLMVNTEAFF; DNA: TGTGCCAGCAGTTTGATGGTGAACACTGAAGCTTTCTTT